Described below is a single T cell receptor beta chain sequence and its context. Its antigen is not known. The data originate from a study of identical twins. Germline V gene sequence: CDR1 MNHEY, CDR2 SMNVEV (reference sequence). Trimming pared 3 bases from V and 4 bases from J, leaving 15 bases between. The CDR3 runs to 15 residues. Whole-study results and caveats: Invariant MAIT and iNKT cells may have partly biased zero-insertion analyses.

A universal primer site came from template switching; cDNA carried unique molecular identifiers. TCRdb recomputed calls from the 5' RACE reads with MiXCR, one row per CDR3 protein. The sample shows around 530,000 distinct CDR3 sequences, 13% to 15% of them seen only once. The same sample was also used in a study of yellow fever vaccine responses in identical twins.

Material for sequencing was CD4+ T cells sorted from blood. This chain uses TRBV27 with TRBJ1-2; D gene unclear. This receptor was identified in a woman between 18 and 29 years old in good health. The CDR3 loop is CASSLRGRDIYGYTF. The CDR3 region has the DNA TGTGCCAGCAGTTTGCGTGGTCGGGATATCTATGGCTACACCTTC.